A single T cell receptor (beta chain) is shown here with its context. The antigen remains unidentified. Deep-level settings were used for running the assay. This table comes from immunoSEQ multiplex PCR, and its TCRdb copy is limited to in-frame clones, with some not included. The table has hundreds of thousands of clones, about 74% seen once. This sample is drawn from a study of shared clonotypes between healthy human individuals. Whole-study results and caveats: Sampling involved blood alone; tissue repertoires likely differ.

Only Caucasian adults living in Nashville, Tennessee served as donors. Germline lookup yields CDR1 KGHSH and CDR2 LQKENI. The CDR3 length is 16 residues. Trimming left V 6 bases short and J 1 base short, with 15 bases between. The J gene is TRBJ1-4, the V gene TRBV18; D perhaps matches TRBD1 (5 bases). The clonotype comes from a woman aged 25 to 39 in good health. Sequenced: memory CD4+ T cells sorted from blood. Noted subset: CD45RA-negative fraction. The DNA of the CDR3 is TGTGCCAGCTCCCTAGCGGGACCAGGAACTAATGAAAAACTGTTTTTT. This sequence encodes CASSLAGPGTNEKLFF. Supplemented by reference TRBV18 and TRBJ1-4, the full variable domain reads NAGVMQNPRHLVRRRGQEARLRCSPMKGHSHVYWYRQLPEEGLKFMVYLQKENIIDESGMPKERFSAEFPKEGPSILRIQQVVRGDSAAYFCASSLAGPGTNEKLFFGSGTQLSVL.